This T cell receptor (beta chain) was retrieved from a study of blood T cells in healthy people across ages. Sample-barcoded 5' priming and a J-beta primer mix drove a second PCR of about 6 to 12 cycles. TCRdb analysed the 5' RACE reads with MiXCR anew, one entry per CDR3 protein. This table holds approximately 600,000 distinct CDR3 sequences, about 53% found once. As to this clonotype: Antigen specificity is unknown. Compared with germline, one end of the junction differs, possibly owing to a read error.

Study-wide results and caveats: Diversity of TCR beta per million T cells declined in a roughly linear way with age.

The CDR3 has 14 residues. Germline-derived CDR1 and CDR2 are SEHNR and FQNEAQ (reference sequence). Sample: blood. The clonotype was recovered from a man aged 55 to 70 in good health. The V and J genes are TRBV7-9 and TRBJ2-1; TRBD2 matches 13 bases. CDR3 region: CASSLGLAGGERFF. For the CDR3, the DNA is TGTGCCAGCAGCTTAGGACTAGCGGGGGGTGAGCGGTTCTTC.